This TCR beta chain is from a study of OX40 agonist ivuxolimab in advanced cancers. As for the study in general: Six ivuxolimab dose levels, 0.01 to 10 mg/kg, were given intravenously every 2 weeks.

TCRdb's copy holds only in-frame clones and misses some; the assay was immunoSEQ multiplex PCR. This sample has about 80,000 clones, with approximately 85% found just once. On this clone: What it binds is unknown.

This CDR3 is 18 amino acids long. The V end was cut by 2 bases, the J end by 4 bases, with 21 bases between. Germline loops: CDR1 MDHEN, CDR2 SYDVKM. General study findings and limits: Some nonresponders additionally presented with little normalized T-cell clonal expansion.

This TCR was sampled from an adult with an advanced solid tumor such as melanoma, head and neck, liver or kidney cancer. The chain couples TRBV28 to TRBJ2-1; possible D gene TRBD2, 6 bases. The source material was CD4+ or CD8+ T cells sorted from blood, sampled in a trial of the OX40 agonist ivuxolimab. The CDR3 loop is CASSLSFIGGPQYNEQFF. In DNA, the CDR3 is TGTGCCAGCAGTTTAAGTTTTATCGGGGGTCCACAGTACAATGAGCAGTTCTTC.